This T cell receptor beta chain was captured in a study of T cell responses to AZD1222 COVID-19 vaccine (dated by TCRdb to about 2021). For the study in its entirety: Because spike-specific TCR depth and breadth did not differ between the two schedules, AZD1222 recipients who got a second dose at roughly 4 weeks were pooled with those who got a second dose at roughly 12 weeks. A total of 240 or so trial participants underwent TCR sequencing, of whom about 210 had received two doses of AZD1222 and about 25 had received two doses of the MenACWY control vaccine. Enrollment into the trials was organized by age into subgroups of 18-55, 56-69 and 70-plus years, and those subgroups contained around 150, 28 and 57 TCR-sequenced participants, respectively. Broad study findings and their caveats: Only a handful of AZD1222 recipients were SARS-CoV-2 seropositive at baseline, limiting conclusions about previously exposed vaccinees. Because no day 14 peak-response samples were available, the repertoires could be characterized only after the peak T cell response. Participants were mostly white British, with more females than males. The authors suggested clonal diversity may have been underestimated. After two AZD1222 doses, spike-specific TCR breadth and depth were significantly higher than at day 0 and than in MenACWY recipients. In the small 56-69-year group, the increase in depth fell short of significance, most likely because of low power. Vaccine-associated CD4 TCRs spanned the whole spike protein, with dominant responses in regions 160-218 and 743-854. Reportedly, almost half of the unique spike-specific TCRs recognized epitopes lying outside the regions that are mutated in the B.1.351 and B.1.1.7 variants.

The CDR3 regions of human TCRbeta chains were analyzed by immunosequencing. Processing in the source paper ran as follows. Repertoire TCRs were checked for matches against a reference library of SARS-CoV-2-specific TCRs that had been generated using the MIRA antigen-specificity platform. Breadth was defined as the fraction of unique TCRs that were SARS-CoV-2-associated. Depth was defined as the fraction of total T cells that were SARS-CoV-2-associated. Each spike-specific TCR was assigned to its reactive spike region and to a CD4 or CD8 class using the MIRA data. Log10-transformed breadth and depth values were compared by one-way ANOVA with Sidak's multiple comparisons tests. Sourced from immuneACCESS, this table was stored by TCRdb with only in-frame sequences that have V and J called. A share of the clones is absent; for the studies checked, an unresolved V gene accounts for under half, and the remainder has no known explanation. The DNA gave D and trimming, while V, J and clone size come from that table. The sample data list tens of thousands of clones, and 85% of these were observed just once. About 12% of the sample goes to the ten largest clones.

The CDR3 goes from the cysteine to the phenylalanine over 11 residues. Only CDR3 DNA remains: 33 bases, in frame from the first base. V drops 3 bases and J drops 10 bases, leaving 7 bases in between. The germline V gene specifies SGHTA as CDR1 and FQGNSA as CDR2. Worth noting for this clone: It lacks a known antigen. Base qualities are not at hand, and no much larger clone is one base apart.

The label giving this sample's time point can be read as: baseline before first vaccination. Vaccinee samples came from UK trials COV001 and COV002, including a single-blind randomized controlled phase 2/3 trial of AZD1222 (ChAdOx1 nCoV-19) in healthy adults. For TCRbeta chain sequencing, PBMC samples were collected from trial participants at day 0 and at day 28 after the second dose. The sequence joins TRBV7-2 to TRBJ2-1; the D gene lacks a confident call. The TCR comes from an adult in good health. The material sequenced was peripheral blood, taken on day 0 of AZD1222 vaccination. The CDR3 reads CASSFSPEQFF. The nucleotide sequence is given as TGTGCCAGCAGCTTCTCACCAGAGCAGTTCTTC. Reference TRBV7-2 and TRBJ2-1 genes cover what lies past the CDR3, so the full variable domain is GAGVSQSPSNKVTEKGKDVELRCDPISGHTALYWYRQSLGQGLEFLIYFQGNSAPDKSGLPSDRFSAERTGGSVSTLTIQRTQQEDSAVYLCASSFSPEQFFGPGTRLTVL.